These T cell receptor beta chains were read from a single sample in a study of CD8+CD57+ T cells in acquired aplastic anemia. TCRdb re-called the reads through MiXCR, storing one row per CDR3 protein. The data contain 450,000 to 550,000 distinct CDR3 sequences, less than 35% of them singletons. Sequenced input: sorted CD4+, CD8+, or CD8+CD57+ T cells (not recorded which) from PBMCs. These receptors all come from a human donor with aplastic anemia. CDR3s include the opening cysteine and the closing phenylalanine or tryptophan. A D gene is named only where the DNA matches it firmly. Expanded clones are given a class, and other clones once, few, many or no size at all.

CDR3aa: CASSLVGSRPNYGYTF
CDR3nt: TGTGCCAGCAGTTTAGTGGGGTCCCGTCCTAACTATGGCTACACCTTC
v_gene: TRBV5-6
d_gene: -
j_gene: TRBJ1-2
abundance: -

CDR3aa: CASSRTGRGGGETQYF
CDR3nt: TGTGCCAGCAGCCGCACAGGGAGGGGAGGGGGCGAGACCCAGTACTTC
v_gene: TRBV3-1
d_gene: -
j_gene: TRBJ2-5
abundance: -

CDR3aa: CASSYSISTVSNQPQHF
CDR3nt: TGTGCCAGCAGTTACTCTATTTCGACAGTTAGCAATCAGCCCCAGCATTTT
v_gene: TRBV6-2/TRBV6-3
d_gene: -
j_gene: TRBJ1-5
abundance: few

CDR3aa: CAGSGGQGQSGNTIYF
CDR3nt: TGTGCCGGGTCTGGGGGACAAGGCCAATCTGGAAACACCATATATTTT
v_gene: TRBV10-3
d_gene: -
j_gene: TRBJ1-3
abundance: -

CDR3aa: CASSEDSLANQPQHF
CDR3nt: TGTGCCAGCAGTGAGGACAGTCTAGCGAATCAGCCCCAGCATTTT
v_gene: TRBV2
d_gene: -
j_gene: TRBJ1-5
abundance: many

CDR3aa: CARSPGTGLVQPQHF
CDR3nt: TGTGCCAGGAGCCCCGGGACAGGTTTGGTTCAGCCCCAGCATTTT
v_gene: TRBV5-8
d_gene: TRBD1
j_gene: TRBJ1-5
abundance: -

CDR3aa: CSVDTASGGQSSTDTQYF
CDR3nt: TGCAGCGTTGATACGGCTAGCGGGGGGCAATCTAGCACAGATACGCAGTATTTT
v_gene: TRBV29-1
d_gene: TRBD2
j_gene: TRBJ2-3
abundance: few

CDR3aa: CASSIHGTDSYEQYF
CDR3nt: TGTGCCAGTAGTATACATGGGACGGATTCCTACGAGCAGTACTTC
v_gene: TRBV19
d_gene: -
j_gene: TRBJ2-7
abundance: many

CDR3aa: CATSRDVGSGNTIYF
CDR3nt: TGTGCCACCAGCAGAGATGTGGGGTCTGGAAACACCATATATTTT
v_gene: TRBV15
d_gene: -
j_gene: TRBJ1-3
abundance: many

CDR3aa: CASSLSRGGSTGTQYF
CDR3nt: TGCGCCAGCAGCCTCAGTCGGGGCGGTAGCACAGGTACGCAGTATTTT
v_gene: TRBV7-8
d_gene: -
j_gene: TRBJ2-3
abundance: -

CDR3aa: CATRLDRGGGNTIYF
CDR3nt: TGTGCCACCAGACTAGACAGGGGTGGTGGAAACACCATATATTTT
v_gene: TRBV15
d_gene: TRBD1
j_gene: TRBJ1-3
abundance: many

CDR3aa: CASSQNRGQNIQYF
CDR3nt: TGTGCCAGCAGCCAAAACAGGGGGCAAAACATTCAGTACTTC
v_gene: TRBV3-1
d_gene: TRBD1
j_gene: TRBJ2-4
abundance: -

CDR3aa: CASSLGLLGTEGLEQYF
CDR3nt: TGTGCCAGCAGCTTAGGCCTTTTGGGCACGGAGGGGCTCGAGCAGTACTTC
v_gene: TRBV13
d_gene: -
j_gene: TRBJ2-7
abundance: -

CDR3aa: CASHLRSGSFAEQYF
CDR3nt: TGCGCCAGCCACCTAAGGAGCGGGAGTTTTGCCGAGCAGTACTTC
v_gene: TRBV5-1
d_gene: TRBD2
j_gene: TRBJ2-7
abundance: many

CDR3aa: CAISPGLAGGRSYNEQFF
CDR3nt: TGTGCCATCAGCCCGGGACTAGCGGGAGGACGCTCCTACAATGAGCAGTTCTTC
v_gene: TRBV10-3
d_gene: TRBD2
j_gene: TRBJ2-1
abundance: few

CDR3aa: CASSEQGWDYGYTF
CDR3nt: TGTGCCAGCAGTGAACAGGGATGGGACTATGGCTACACCTTC
v_gene: TRBV6-1
d_gene: -
j_gene: TRBJ1-2
abundance: -

CDR3aa: CASSFGRTYGYTF
CDR3nt: TGTGCCAGCAGTTTCGGACGGACCTATGGCTACACCTTC
v_gene: TRBV28
d_gene: -
j_gene: TRBJ1-2
abundance: few

CDR3aa: CASSNPSRGPNTEAFF
CDR3nt: TGTGCCAGCAGCAACCCTAGCCGAGGGCCGAACACTGAAGCTTTCTTT
v_gene: TRBV5-4
d_gene: -
j_gene: TRBJ1-1
abundance: -

CDR3aa: CAISVGSVETQYF
CDR3nt: TGTGCCATCAGTGTTGGGTCGGTAGAGACCCAGTACTTC
v_gene: TRBV10-3
d_gene: -
j_gene: TRBJ2-5
abundance: few

CDR3aa: CASSDPPSRNHYGYTF
CDR3nt: TGTGCCAGCAGTGATCCCCCGTCCAGGAACCACTATGGCTACACCTTC
v_gene: TRBV2
d_gene: -
j_gene: TRBJ1-2
abundance: many

CDR3aa: CASSIGLAGVFSDTQYF
CDR3nt: TGTGCCAGTAGTATTGGACTAGCGGGGGTATTCTCAGATACGCAGTATTTT
v_gene: TRBV19
d_gene: TRBD2
j_gene: TRBJ2-3
abundance: -

CDR3aa: CSANGLAGGPETQYF
CDR3nt: TGCAGTGCCAACGGACTAGCGGGGGGGCCCGAGACCCAGTACTTC
v_gene: TRBV20-1
d_gene: TRBD2
j_gene: TRBJ2-5
abundance: -

CDR3aa: CSASEDSESSYEQYF
CDR3nt: TGCAGTGCTAGTGAGGACAGTGAGAGCTCCTACGAGCAGTACTTC
v_gene: TRBV20-1
d_gene: -
j_gene: TRBJ2-7
abundance: many

CDR3aa: CASSEAEDSYNEQFF
CDR3nt: TGTGCCAGCAGTGAAGCCGAAGACTCCTACAATGAGCAGTTCTTC
v_gene: TRBV6-1
d_gene: -
j_gene: TRBJ2-1
abundance: -

CDR3aa: CASSSHYGRSTDTQYF
CDR3nt: TGTGCCAGCAGTTCTCACTATGGGAGAAGCACAGATACGCAGTATTTT
v_gene: TRBV6-5
d_gene: -
j_gene: TRBJ2-3
abundance: few

CDR3aa: CASSERINGCTF
CDR3nt: TGTGCCAGCAGTGAACGGATTAATGGCTGCACCTTC
v_gene: TRBV6-1
d_gene: -
j_gene: TRBJ1-2
abundance: -